This T cell receptor (beta chain) was sequenced during a study of identical twins. Findings of the study overall: Sharing of beta out-of-frame sequences by twins showed a weaker excess. The more abundant beta clonotypes in cord blood had fewer insertions, and memory repertoires did not show this.

A single record per CDR3 protein comes from TCRdb applying MiXCR to the 5' RACE reads. Of about 700,000 distinct CDR3 sequences listed, over 8.5% are singletons. This clonotype has more than one count but fewer than ten. Its antigen is not known. Each donor (without exception) was a healthy Caucasian. Germline CDR1 reads LNHNV; CDR2 reads YYDKDF (reference sequence). The germline V and J ends were trimmed by 3 bases and 3 bases, with 15 bases remaining between them. The length of the CDR3 is 15 residues. These records were also assigned to another study, of yellow fever vaccine responses in identical twins.

The chain has TRBV15 and TRBJ2-7; D is tentatively TRBD1 or TRBD2 (6 bases each). The clonotype was recovered from a woman in her late teens or twenties in good health. The sample consisted of PBMCs. The CDR3: CATSRYRDGGYEQYF. The CDR3 bases are TGTGCCACCAGCAGGTACAGGGACGGGGGCTACGAGCAGTACTTC.